Listed below are T cell receptor beta chains from one sample, sequenced in a study of OX40 agonist ivuxolimab in advanced cancers. This table comes from immunoSEQ multiplex PCR, and its TCRdb copy is limited to in-frame clones, with some not included. The sample lists approximately 73,000 clones, 85% to 90% seen once, with 13% in the top ten. This sample comprised CD4+ or CD8+ T cells sorted from blood, obtained in a trial of the OX40 agonist ivuxolimab. The source of these receptors is an adult with an advanced solid tumor such as melanoma, head and neck, liver or kidney cancer. The conserved cysteine and the conserved F or W are not part of the CDR3 here.

CDR3aa: ASSDGYEQY; j_gene: TRBJ2-7; v_gene: TRBV25-1; len: 9
CDR3aa: ASSQESGQVYNEQF; j_gene: TRBJ2-1; v_gene: TRBV14; len: 14
CDR3aa: ASSSRTAYEQY; j_gene: TRBJ2-7; v_gene: TRBV5-6; len: 11
CDR3aa: ASTVWGANTEAF; j_gene: TRBJ1-1; v_gene: TRBV2; len: 12
CDR3aa: ASSLQGSQPQH; j_gene: TRBJ1-5; v_gene: TRBV7-6; len: 11
CDR3aa: ASSLEGQLSYEQY; j_gene: TRBJ2-7; v_gene: TRBV5-5; len: 13
CDR3aa: ATSHRASETQY; j_gene: TRBJ2-5; v_gene: TRBV15; len: 11
CDR3aa: ASSLILNTGST; j_gene: TRBJ1-2; v_gene: TRBV28; len: 11
CDR3aa: ASSRTTVGGQSNYGYT; j_gene: TRBJ1-2; v_gene: TRBV18; len: 16
CDR3aa: AISDGSGGVYGYT; j_gene: TRBJ1-2; v_gene: TRBV10-3; len: 13
CDR3aa: ASSFREGTDTQY; j_gene: TRBJ2-3; v_gene: TRBV5-1; len: 12
CDR3aa: AWSAGLNTEAF; j_gene: TRBJ1-1; v_gene: TRBV30; len: 11
CDR3aa: ASSQEGSTNEKLF; j_gene: TRBJ1-4; v_gene: TRBV4-1; len: 13
CDR3aa: ASGTAGVTF; j_gene: TRBJ1-1; v_gene: TRBV11-2; len: 9
CDR3aa: ASSLQGEYGYT; j_gene: TRBJ1-2; v_gene: TRBV7-3; len: 11
CDR3aa: ATSRGRFPHGYT; j_gene: TRBJ1-2; v_gene: TRBV15; len: 12
CDR3aa: ASSGRGQATYEQY; j_gene: TRBJ2-7; v_gene: TRBV6-6; len: 13
CDR3aa: ASSLDIWGNTEAF; j_gene: TRBJ1-1; v_gene: TRBV5-5; len: 13
CDR3aa: AWSVTYEQY; j_gene: TRBJ2-7; v_gene: TRBV30; len: 9
CDR3aa: ASSQDTNQPQH; j_gene: TRBJ1-5; v_gene: TRBV4-1; len: 11
CDR3aa: ASSVTGTGTYEQY; j_gene: TRBJ2-7; v_gene: TRBV27; len: 13
CDR3aa: ASSRGTTAYNEQF; j_gene: TRBJ2-1; v_gene: TRBV11-3; len: 13
CDR3aa: ASSLAWGSGNTIY; j_gene: TRBJ1-3; v_gene: TRBV7-8; len: 13
CDR3aa: ASSLNPPGGETQY; j_gene: TRBJ2-5; v_gene: TRBV7-2; len: 13
CDR3aa: ASSSANQGHYNEQF; j_gene: TRBJ2-1; v_gene: TRBV28; len: 14
CDR3aa: ASSLVAGRFYNEQF; j_gene: TRBJ2-1; v_gene: TRBV5-1; len: 14
CDR3aa: ASSEGGDSPGKLF; j_gene: TRBJ1-4; v_gene: TRBV6-6; len: 13
CDR3aa: ASSYGNNEQF; j_gene: TRBJ2-1; v_gene: TRBV6-5; len: 10
CDR3aa: ASSLAVAPTDTQY; j_gene: TRBJ2-3; v_gene: TRBV7-2; len: 13
CDR3aa: ASVTGYYTEAF; j_gene: TRBJ1-1; v_gene: TRBV2; len: 11
CDR3aa: ASKPVGLLAADTQY; j_gene: TRBJ2-3; v_gene: TRBV2; len: 14
CDR3aa: ASGLAGGKNEQF; j_gene: TRBJ2-1; v_gene: TRBV7-2; len: 12
CDR3aa: ASNLDSGNTIY; j_gene: TRBJ1-3; v_gene: TRBV7-9; len: 11
CDR3aa: ASSSQWGDRENIQY; j_gene: TRBJ2-4; v_gene: TRBV7-9; len: 14
CDR3aa: ASSLPGNTEAF; j_gene: TRBJ1-1; v_gene: TRBV7-9; len: 11
CDR3aa: ASGTYGLAAHEQY; j_gene: TRBJ2-7; v_gene: TRBV27; len: 13
CDR3aa: ASSPRLAGVPGEQF; j_gene: TRBJ2-1; v_gene: TRBV5-1; len: 14
CDR3aa: ASSLTQPGANVLT; j_gene: TRBJ2-6; v_gene: TRBV7-3; len: 13
CDR3aa: ASSATGVKETQY; j_gene: TRBJ2-5; v_gene: TRBV7-8; len: 12
CDR3aa: AWSPLQGGEKLF; j_gene: TRBJ1-4; v_gene: TRBV30; len: 12
CDR3aa: ASSHSGVAGNTIY; j_gene: TRBJ1-3; v_gene: TRBV4-1; len: 13
CDR3aa: ASSHREKLF; j_gene: TRBJ1-4; v_gene: TRBV4-3; len: 9
CDR3aa: ASSSLTGNGGELF; j_gene: TRBJ2-2; v_gene: TRBV27; len: 13
CDR3aa: ASTGPLGYGYT; j_gene: TRBJ1-2; v_gene: TRBV2; len: 11
CDR3aa: ASSLLGTHGNTIY; j_gene: TRBJ1-3; v_gene: TRBV5-1; len: 13
CDR3aa: ACGGSHQPQH; j_gene: TRBJ1-5; v_gene: TRBV30; len: 10
CDR3aa: ASSSQTRTSYEQY; j_gene: TRBJ2-7; v_gene: TRBV7-9; len: 13
CDR3aa: ASGQGQHNQPQH; j_gene: TRBJ1-5; v_gene: TRBV6-6; len: 12